A single sample is the source of the 6 T cell receptor beta chains below, sequenced in a study of shared T cell receptors in the human thymus. The method was immunoSEQ multiplex PCR; TCRdb's version includes in-frame clones alone and lacks a portion of them. The sample records hundreds of thousands of clones, 85% to 90% being singletons. A further study also used this sample, focusing on human thymus T cells.

The sequenced sample was thymocytes. The receptors come from a boy in the first two years of life with a congenital heart defect.

The chain is built from TRBV5-1 and TRBJ2-5; a weak D match, TRBD1 (6 bases). The CDR3 is 15 residues long. Germline CDR1 reads SGHRS; CDR2 reads YFSETQ. The ends were cut back, 4 bases at V and 0 bases at J, with 13 bases in the middle. Written as DNA, the CDR3 is TGCGCCAGCAGCCCTGGACAGACGTACCAAGAGACCCAGTACTTC. This codes for CASSPGQTYQETQYF. Supplemented by reference TRBV5-1 and TRBJ2-5, the full variable domain reads KAGVTQTPRYLIKTRGQQVTLSCSPISGHRSVSWYQQTPGQGLQFLFEYFSETQRNKGNFPGRFSGRQFSNSRSEMNVSTLELGDSALYLCASSPGQTYQETQYFGPGTRLLVL.

This clone was counted between two and nine times. The chain employs TRBV29-1 and TRBJ2-7; no reliable D call. The germline V gene encodes CDR1 SQVTM and CDR2 ANQGSEA. The CDR3 covers 13 residues. V dropped 0 bases and J dropped 4 bases, with 10 bases sitting between them. CDR3 amino acids: CSVEEERPYEQYF. The CDR3 DNA follows: TGCAGCGTTGAAGAAGAGAGGCCATACGAGCAGTACTTC.

This clone was counted once. The J gene is TRBJ1-1, the V gene TRBV7-9; 7 nucleotides line up with TRBD1. V was clipped by 5 bases and J by 3 bases; unmatched bases: 6. The CDR3 is 14 residues long. Germline CDR1 SEHNR, CDR2 FQNEAQ (reference sequence). The CDR3 coding sequence is TGTGCCAGCAGCCGAAATACAGGGGACACTGAAGCTTTCTTT. This translates into CASSRNTGDTEAFF.

V gene TRBV6-1 combines with J gene TRBJ2-1; 7 bases agree with TRBD2. The V segment lost 5 bases and the J segment 9 bases; nucleotides outside the gene matches: 13. This CDR3 is 15 amino acids long. Germline CDR1 is MNHNS and CDR2 is SASEGT. CDR3 region: CASSTTGGRGVEQFF. The CDR3 DNA follows: TGTGCCAGCAGTACCACCGGCGGGAGAGGAGTTGAGCAGTTCTTC.

The chain carries TRBV15 and TRBJ2-2; D gene unclear. Trimming cost V 0 bases and J 1 base, with 6 bases left between them. From germline, CDR1 is LNHNV and CDR2 YYDKDF (reference sequence). The CDR3 has 15 residues. The CDR3, as DNA: TGTGCCACCAGCAGAGATCCGGGGAACACCGGGGAGCTGTTTTTT. Amino acid sequence: CATSRDPGNTGELFF.

The genes are TRBV4-3 and TRBJ1-1; possibly TRBD1 for D (5 bases). Germline assignment: CDR1 LGHNA and CDR2 YSLEER. CDR3 length equals 20 residues. Trimming took off 3 bases at V and 1 base at J, with 27 bases between the two ends. The CDR3 protein is CASSQALGQGLSGANTEAFF. CDR3 coding DNA: TGCGCCAGCAGCCAGGCGCTCGGGCAGGGACTTAGTGGGGCGAACACTGAAGCTTTCTTT.